This T cell receptor beta chain is from a study of T cell repertoires in cytomegalovirus infection. Each CDR3 protein is one row after TCRdb ran MiXCR on the reads. The sample lists 900,000 to 950,000 distinct CDR3 sequences, around 31% occurring once. CDR3 length equals 13 residues. J lost 4 bases, V lost 10 bases, and 4 bases had no gene match. In germline, CDR1 is SNHLY, CDR2 FYNNEI. In the case of this clonotype: The antigen is undetermined.

The chain carries TRBV2 and TRBJ2-1; TRBD2 agrees at 10 bases. The input for sequencing was cultured CD8+ T cells from PBMCs, taken from culture after CMV antigen stimulation. The sequence was obtained from a human donor in good health (CMV status not recorded). Some clones in this sample may be carry-over from other donors' samples. The DNA for the CDR3 is TGTGCCACCGGACTAGCGGTTTACAATGAGCAGTTCTTC. Translation: CATGLAVYNEQFF.